This passage covers 21 T cell receptor beta chains from one sample sequenced in a study of T cell repertoires in cytomegalovirus infection. MiXCR, run by TCRdb on the reads, gives a single entry per CDR3 protein. Found here are about 740,000 distinct CDR3 sequences, under 40% of them singletons; the top ten hold about 2.8%. Sequences were obtained from PBMCs. The receptor set was obtained from a human donor in good health (CMV status not recorded). Some clones in this sample may be carry-over from other donors' samples.

The chain carries TRBV7-3 and TRBJ2-5, with D perhaps TRBD2 (6 bases). The CDR3 contains 14 residues. Trimming shortened V by 3 bases and J by 5 bases, and 13 bases separated the two germline ends. Germline CDR1 is SGHTA and CDR2 is FQGTGA. The CDR3 is CASSFTPSVETQYF. The CDR3 DNA is TGTGCCAGCAGCTTTACTCCTAGCGTTGAGACCCAGTACTTC.

This clonotype was found many times. This rearrangement joins TRBV7-6 to TRBJ2-7, with a weak D call TRBD2 (7 bases). V lost 1 base and J lost 2, with 12 bases in between. Germline CDR1 SGHVS, CDR2 FNYEAQ. This CDR3 region has 15 residues. The CDR3, as DNA: TGTGCCAGCAGCTTAGGGGCGGGGGCGACCTACGAGCAGTACTTC. Residues: CASSLGAGATYEQYF.

The chain recombines TRBV5-1 with TRBJ2-3; 8 positions match TRBD1. V trimming: 3 bases; J trimming: 1 base; junction bases outside the gene matches: 13. Looked up from germline, CDR1 is SGHRS and CDR2 is YFSETQ. The CDR3 consists of 18 residues. CDR3 loop: CASSSESPDRDGTDTQYF. DNA for the CDR3: TGCGCCAGCAGCTCTGAGAGTCCGGACAGGGACGGCACAGATACGCAGTATTTT.

This clonotype was picked up a small number of times. The genes are TRBV5-6 and TRBJ2-3; 8 nucleotides match TRBD1. Germline trimming cut 2 bases from V and 4 bases from J; bases unmatched to any gene: 6. This CDR3 is built from 15 residues. CDR1 is SGHDT and CDR2 is YYEEEE in the germline V gene. The CDR3: CASSFGTGPSDTQYF. CDR3 coding DNA: TGTGCCAGCAGCTTCGGGACAGGACCGTCAGATACGCAGTATTTT.

The chain carries TRBV6-1 and TRBJ2-7, with 8 bases aligning to TRBD2. With V trimmed by 1 base and J by 8 bases, 16 bases remained unmatched. The CDR3 has 17 residues. Germline V gene lookup returns CDR1 MNHNS and CDR2 SASEGT. CDR3 amino acids: CASSEVRGLAGPQKQYF. CDR3 DNA sequence: TGTGCCAGCAGTGAAGTACGAGGGCTAGCGGGCCCCCAAAAGCAGTACTTC.

Worth noting for this clonotype: The junction departs from germline at one end; a sequencing error may be responsible. The chain recombines TRBV6-1 with TRBJ2-1; D is possibly TRBD2 (5 bases). There are 15 residues in the CDR3. Looked up from germline, CDR1 is MNHNS and CDR2 is SASEGT. The CDR3 protein is CTSSAGMTAHDEQFF. CDR3 coding DNA: TGTACCAGCAGTGCCGGGATGACGGCCCATGATGAGCAGTTCTTC.

The gene calls are TRBV28 and TRBJ2-7; 7 nucleotides match TRBD1. With 6 bases clipped from V and 4 bases from J, the junction kept 15 bases outside the gene matches. The CDR3 is made up of 16 amino acids. CDR1 and CDR2 (germline): MDHEN, SYDVKM. CDR3 residues: CASRTGRDRERYEQYF. CDR3 DNA: TGTGCCAGCAGAACGGGCCGGGACAGAGAGAGGTACGAGCAGTACTTC.

The V gene is TRBV12-3 or TRBV12-4, the J gene TRBJ2-4; 10 nucleotides agree with TRBD1. J was trimmed by 4 bases and V by 1 base; bases with no gene match: 4. This CDR3 contains 16 residues. CDR3 nucleotide sequence: TGTGCCAGCAGTTTAGGTTGGGACAGGGGAAAAAACATTCAGTACTTC. Translating gives CASSLGWDRGKNIQYF.

The chain employs TRBV18 and TRBJ1-5, with D hard to call. With 2 bases removed from V and 0 bases from J, the gap between germline ends came to 5 bases. The CDR3 spans 14 residues. Germline CDR1 is KGHSH and CDR2 is LQKENI. The DNA of the CDR3 is TGTGCCAGCTCACCAGAGACTAGCAATCAGCCCCAGCATTTT. Translating gives CASSPETSNQPQHF.

The chain is built from TRBV19 and TRBJ2-1, with TRBD2 matching over 9 bases. The CDR3 has 19 residues. Germline V gene lookup returns CDR1 LNHDA and CDR2 SQIVND (reference sequence). V lost 3 bases and J lost 8; bases outside the gene matches: 20. The CDR3 loop reads CASSMRFQPGLARGDEQFF. In DNA form, the CDR3 reads TGTGCCAGTAGTATGCGCTTCCAACCGGGACTAGCAAGAGGGGATGAGCAGTTCTTC.

This clonotype has just a few counts. V usage is TRBV7-9 and J usage is TRBJ1-1; D call uncertain. Trimming pared 1 base from V and 1 base from J, leaving 10 bases between. CDR3 length equals 15 residues. Germline assignment: CDR1 SEHNR and CDR2 FQNEAQ (reference sequence). The CDR3 DNA sequence: TGTGCCAGCAGCTTAGAGGTGGCAGGGAACACTGAAGCTTTCTTT. It translates to CASSLEVAGNTEAFF. Full variable domain (outside the CDR3, taken from reference TRBV7-9 and TRBJ1-1): DTGVSQNPRHKITKRGQNVTFRCDPISEHNRLYWYRQTLGQGPEFLTYFQNEAQLEKSRLLSDRFSAERPKGSFSTLEIQRTEQGDSAMYLCASSLEVAGNTEAFFGQGTRLTVV.

A single count supports this clonotype. This rearrangement joins TRBV7-8 to TRBJ2-2, with a possible D match to TRBD1 (6 bases). The CDR3 totals 15 residues. V dropped 1 base and J dropped 6 bases, with 12 bases sitting between them. CDR1 and CDR2 (germline): SGHVS, FQNEAQ. CDR3 sequence reads: CASSLVLQGAGELFF. The CDR3 region has the DNA TGTGCCAGCAGCTTAGTTTTACAGGGAGCCGGGGAGCTGTTTTTT.

There are a few counts of this clonotype. The chain has TRBV7-9 and TRBJ1-2; 9 bases are shared with TRBD1. Germline V CDR1 and CDR2: SEHNR, FQNEAQ (reference sequence). V shed 6 bases and J 1 base; nucleotides not matched to a gene: 9. The CDR3 is 16 residues long. This chain's CDR3 is CASRRTGGGNNYGYTF. DNA of the CDR3: TGTGCCAGCAGACGCACAGGGGGCGGTAATAACTATGGCTACACCTTC.

This clonotype was recorded at least ten times. This chain joins TRBV12-3 or TRBV12-4 and TRBJ2-3; TRBD2 agrees at 11 bases. J lost 2 bases, V lost 4 bases, and 8 bases had no gene match. CDR3 length equals 17 residues. CDR3 sequence: CASSSVTSGSPTDTQYF. CDR3 DNA: TGTGCCAGCAGTTCGGTCACTAGCGGGAGCCCCACAGATACGCAGTATTTT.

The J gene is TRBJ1-4, the V gene TRBV27; D ambiguous. Germline values: CDR1 MNHEY, CDR2 SMNVEV (reference sequence). Trimming removed 5 bases from V and 4 bases from J, with 14 bases in between. The CDR3 consists of 15 residues. This CDR3 reads CASSALGLLNEKLFF. Here the CDR3 DNA reads TGTGCCAGCAGTGCGCTAGGCTTACTTAATGAAAAACTGTTTTTT. The full variable domain, with the rest looked up from reference TRBV27 and TRBJ1-4, is EAQVTQNPRYLITVTGKKLTVTCSQNMNHEYMSWYRQDPGLGLRQIYYSMNVEVTDKGDVPEGYKVSRKEKRNFPLILESPSPNQTSLYFCASSALGLLNEKLFFGSGTQLSVL.

Details on this clonotype: Since a much larger clone is just one base distant, this may be a read error. No conserved phenylalanine or tryptophan is present at the end of the CDR3, so a read error is the likely explanation. The chain combines TRBV7-2 with TRBJ2-1; TRBD2 is a possible D gene (5 bases). This CDR3 has 13 residues. Trimming removed 3 bases from V and 5 bases from J, with 8 bases in between. Germline loops: CDR1 SGHTA, CDR2 FQGNSA. CDR3 amino acids: CASSFGADNEQFC. As DNA, the CDR3 is TGTGCCAGCAGCTTCGGAGCGGACAATGAGCAGTTCTGC.

This clonotype was recorded a few times. The genes are TRBV6-2 or TRBV6-3 and TRBJ2-3; 7 positions match TRBD2. Trimming removed 4 bases from V and 0 bases from J; junction bases left unmatched: 7. The germline V gene encodes CDR1 MNHEY and CDR2 SVGEGT. The CDR3 length is 16 residues. DNA of the CDR3: TGTGCCAGCAGTTCTCTAGCGGAGGTTAGCACAGATACGCAGTATTTT. Amino acid sequence: CASSSLAEVSTDTQYF.

There are many counts of this clonotype. J is TRBJ2-7 and V is TRBV28, with D possibly TRBD1 on 8 matching bases. This CDR3 is built from 19 residues. Germline V gives CDR1 MDHEN, CDR2 SYDVKM. Trimming pared 8 bases from V and 1 base from J, leaving 30 bases between. The CDR3 loop is CASGQGYETSSLVSYEQYF. CDR3 in DNA: TGTGCCAGCGGACAGGGTTATGAGACTAGCAGCCTTGTTTCCTACGAGCAGTACTTC.

The V call is TRBV7-2, the J call TRBJ2-4; no firm D call. Germline values: CDR1 SGHTA, CDR2 FQGNSA. V was trimmed by 8 bases and J by 2 bases, leaving 10 bases between them. The CDR3 consists of 13 residues. CDR3 sequence: CASLERTKNIQYF. The CDR3 DNA reads as TGTGCCAGCTTAGAAAGGACCAAAAACATTCAGTACTTC.

The rearrangement links TRBV6-6 to TRBJ2-7, with 7 bases aligning to TRBD2. V trimming: 8 bases; J trimming: 5 bases; junction bases outside the gene matches: 6. Germline-derived CDR1 and CDR2 are MNHNY and SVGAGI (reference sequence). This CDR3 is built from 12 residues. The DNA of the CDR3 is TGTGCCAGCGGGGGGGGGTCCCACGAGCAGTACTTC. It yields the protein CASGGGSHEQYF.

In this sample, this clonotype turned up a few times. The CDR3 is CASSLFGGASNEKLFF. DNA of the CDR3: TGTGCCAGCAGCTTATTTGGGGGGGCTTCGAATGAAAAACTGTTTTTT. The rearrangement links TRBV7-6 to TRBJ1-4, with D perhaps TRBD1 (6 bases). Germline V gene lookup returns CDR1 SGHVS and CDR2 FNYEAQ. The CDR3 extends over 16 amino acids. V lost 2 bases and J lost 5, with 15 bases in between.